Detailed here is one TCR beta chain. No antigen is known for it. Base quality data are lacking; no much larger clone is found one base away. This record comes from a study of cytomegalovirus exposure and HLA in healthy donors (dated by TCRdb to between 2016 and 2019). Notes on the research overall: According to a later analysis, the roughly 130 validation repertoires were produced on the same platform as the 600 to 850 repertoires of the first cohort. The study aimed to test whether cataloging public T cell receptors could reveal signatures of past pathogen exposure. In addition to the first cohort of approximately 670 subjects, a separate validation cohort of 120 different subjects was used. To predict cytomegalovirus infection status, the study brought together high-throughput TCR immunosequencing, statistical association of individual TCRs with disease status, and machine learning.

Results the study describes overall, beyond this receptor: Cytomegalovirus status was reported to be diagnosed by the classifier with high specificity and sensitivity in both the original and validation cohorts. The study listed around 160 TCR beta chains as associated with cytomegalovirus. It was suggested by the authors that the approach could potentially be generalized to other disease states and immunological phenotypes. A later analysis lacked HLA typing for the validation cohort, so it scored co-occurrence in that cohort across all 120 repertoires. In a later analysis, TCRs clustered in the first cohort were found to also tend to co-occur in the roughly 130 validation repertoires, with approximately 94% of cluster scores above 0. In vitro tests confirmed that a few of the cytomegalovirus-associated TCR beta chains recognize cytomegalovirus antigens. While some public TCRs were present in many individuals, most TCR sequences turned up only very rarely across donors.

According to the germline V gene (reference sequence), CDR1 reads SGHKS and CDR2 reads YYEKEE. The CDR3 covers 13 residues, taking in both the cysteine and the phenylalanine. Only the CDR3 DNA is retained, 39 bases long and in frame from the first base. The germline V end is reduced by 4 bases and the J end by 2 bases; junction bases left unmatched: 3. The library was built by means of the immunoSEQ multiplex PCR assay. The authors' pipeline ran thus. A statistical classification framework was built to diagnose cytomegalovirus status from the catalog of TCR beta chain sequences. What TCRdb holds here is the immuneACCESS table cut down to in-frame rearrangements. Part of the clones is not present; checked against another copy, under half of the missing clones reflect an unresolved V gene, and the others are unexplained. The V and J calls and clone size come from that table; D and trimming were worked out from the DNA. The sample profile shows about 97,000 clones; approximately 95% of them were found once. Together, the top ten hold roughly 0.82% of the sample.

The donors belonged to the validation cohort of over a hundred subjects, which was separate from the 666-subject first cohort. The sample was PBMCs. This TCR was recovered from a woman under 30 in good health and CMV-seronegative. This receptor chain uses TRBV5-5 and TRBJ2-7; TRBD1 matches 7 bases in the middle. CDR3 reads: CASSRQGPYEQYF. The DNA is TGTGCCAGCAGCCGACAGGGCCCCTACGAGCAGTACTTC.